This TCR beta chain is from a study of neurological immune-mediated disorders. Study-wide findings and caveats: Expanded clones shared no CDR3 amino acid sequences across subjects, suggesting private repertoires in all groups.

This CDR3 is built from 17 residues. CDR1 SGHKS and CDR2 YYEKEE come from the germline V gene (reference sequence). Trimming cost V 3 bases and J 4 bases; bases outside gene matches: 9. The table lists this clonotype with many counts. Its antigen remains unidentified. A single record per CDR3 protein comes from TCRdb applying MiXCR to the 5' RACE reads. The sample has tens of thousands of distinct CDR3 sequences, about 15% seen once; the top ten hold 15%. This sequence joins TRBV5-5 and TRBJ2-5; 13 positions match TRBD2. Sequencing used PBMCs. The clonotype originates from a woman between 40 and 55 years old in good health. The CDR3, as DNA: TGTGCCAGCAGCTCGACTAGCGGGGGGCCGAATGGAGAGACCCAGTACTTC. This translates into CASSSTSGGPNGETQYF.